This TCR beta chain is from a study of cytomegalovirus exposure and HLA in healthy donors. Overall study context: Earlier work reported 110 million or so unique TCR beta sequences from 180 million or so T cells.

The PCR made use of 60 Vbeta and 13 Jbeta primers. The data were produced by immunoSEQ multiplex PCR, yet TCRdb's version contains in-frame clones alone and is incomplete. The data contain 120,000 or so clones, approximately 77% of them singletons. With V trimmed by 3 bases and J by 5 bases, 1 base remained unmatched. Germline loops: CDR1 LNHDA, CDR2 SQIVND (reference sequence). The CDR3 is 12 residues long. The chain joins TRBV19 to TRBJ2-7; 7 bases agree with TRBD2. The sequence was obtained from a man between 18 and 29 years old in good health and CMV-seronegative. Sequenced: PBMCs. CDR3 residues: CASSMGLHEQYF. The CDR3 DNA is TGTGCCAGTAGTATGGGACTACACGAGCAGTACTTC. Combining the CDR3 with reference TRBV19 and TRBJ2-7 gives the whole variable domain DGGITQSPKYLFRKEGQNVTLSCEQNLNHDAMYWYRQDPGQGLRLIYYSQIVNDFQKGDIAEGYSVSREKKESFPLTVTSAQKNPTAFYLCASSMGLHEQYFGPGTRLTVT.